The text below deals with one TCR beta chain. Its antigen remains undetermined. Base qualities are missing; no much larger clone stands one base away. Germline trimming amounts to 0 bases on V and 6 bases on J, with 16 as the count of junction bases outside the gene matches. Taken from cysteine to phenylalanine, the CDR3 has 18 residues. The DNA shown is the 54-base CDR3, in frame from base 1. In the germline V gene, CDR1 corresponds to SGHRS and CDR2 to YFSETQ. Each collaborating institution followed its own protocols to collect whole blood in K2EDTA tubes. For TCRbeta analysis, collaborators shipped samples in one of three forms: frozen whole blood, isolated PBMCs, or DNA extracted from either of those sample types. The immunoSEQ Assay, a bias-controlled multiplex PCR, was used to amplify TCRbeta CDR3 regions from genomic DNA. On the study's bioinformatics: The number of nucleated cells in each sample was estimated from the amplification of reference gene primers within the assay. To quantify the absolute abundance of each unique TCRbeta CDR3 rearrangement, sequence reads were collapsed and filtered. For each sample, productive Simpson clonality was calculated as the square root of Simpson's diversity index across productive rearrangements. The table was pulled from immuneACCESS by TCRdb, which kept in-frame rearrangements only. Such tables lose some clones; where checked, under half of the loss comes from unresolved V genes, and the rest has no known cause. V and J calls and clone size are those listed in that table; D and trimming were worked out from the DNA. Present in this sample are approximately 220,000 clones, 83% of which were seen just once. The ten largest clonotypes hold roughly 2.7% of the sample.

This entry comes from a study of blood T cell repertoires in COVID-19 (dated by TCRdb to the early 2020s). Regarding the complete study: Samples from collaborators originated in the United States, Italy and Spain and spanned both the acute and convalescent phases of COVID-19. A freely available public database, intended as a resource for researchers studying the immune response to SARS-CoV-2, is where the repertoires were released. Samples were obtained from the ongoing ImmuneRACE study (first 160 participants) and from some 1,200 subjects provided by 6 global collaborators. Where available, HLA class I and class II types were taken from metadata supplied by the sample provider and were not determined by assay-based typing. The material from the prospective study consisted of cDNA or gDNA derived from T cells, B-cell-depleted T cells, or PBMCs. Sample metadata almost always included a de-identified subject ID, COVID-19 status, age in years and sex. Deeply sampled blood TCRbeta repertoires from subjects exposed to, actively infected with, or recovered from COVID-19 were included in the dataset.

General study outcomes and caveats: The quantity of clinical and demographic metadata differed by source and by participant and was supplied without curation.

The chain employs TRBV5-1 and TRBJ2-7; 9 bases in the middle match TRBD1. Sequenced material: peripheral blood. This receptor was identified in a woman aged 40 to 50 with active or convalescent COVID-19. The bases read TGCGCCAGCAGCTTGGCCGTGAAGTCCCGGGACAGGGTCGGCGAGCAGTACTTC. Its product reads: CASSLAVKSRDRVGEQYF.